This entry describes one T cell receptor (beta chain). The data were obtained in a study of blood T cell repertoires in COVID-19. Whole-study context: Samples taken during acute and convalescent COVID-19 were collected in the United States, Italy and Spain. T cells, B-cell-depleted T cells, or PBMCs supplied cDNA or gDNA.

The repertoire was sequenced with immunoSEQ multiplex PCR; TCRdb's copy has only in-frame clones and lacks some. The sample shows about 68,000 clones, 87% of them seen only once. There are 17 residues in the CDR3. The specimen was peripheral blood. This chain joins TRBV21-1 and TRBJ1-4; TRBD1 is the table's D call, not checked against the DNA. TRBV21-1 is tagged as a pseudogene. The source is a woman aged 45-65 years with COVID-19, enrolled during active disease. This CDR3 is CASSKVPGQDINEKLFF. The CDR3 region has the DNA TGTGCCAGCAGCAAGGTTCCGGGACAGGACATTAATGAAAAACTGTTTTTT.